In this sample, the clone carrying this T cell receptor (beta chain) turned up many times. This record belongs to a study of T-cell reconstitution after alpha-beta-depleted transplantation in children. A library of TCRbeta sequences, prepared with unique molecular identifiers, was generated. TCRdb called the PCR reads again in MiXCR, with one record for every CDR3 protein. The sample carries around 340,000 distinct CDR3 sequences, more than 10% recorded once. Sequenced material: PBMCs, taken from the stem cell graft. The receptor was derived from a human donor who donated a stem cell graft to a child with Fanconi anemia.

CDR3 sequence (DNA): TGTGCCAGCAGCCTGCGCAACAGGGGGCCGTTCTATGGCTACACCTTC. Protein product: CASSLRNRGPFYGYTF. The genes are TRBV7-9 and TRBJ1-2, with TRBD1 matching 9 bases. Losses at the gene ends were 5 bases for V and 4 bases for J; bases not matched to a gene: 11. The CDR3 extends over 16 amino acids. Germline V CDR1 and CDR2: SEHNR, FQNEAQ (reference sequence).